The 19 T cell receptor beta chains reported below all come from one sample, sequenced in a study of response to subunit inactivated influenza vaccine. TCRdb redid the calling of the RT-PCR reads with MiXCR, one entry per CDR3 protein. Counted here are around 850,000 distinct CDR3 sequences, approximately 17% occurring once; the ten biggest clones make up roughly a tenth. Material: PBMCs from blood, obtained less than 6 days after vaccination. The receptors shown here come from a man aged 50 to 59 who received an inactivated influenza vaccine.

There are a few counts of this clonotype. This rearrangement joins TRBV7-6 to TRBJ2-2; 8 bases line up with TRBD2. Germline V gene sequence: CDR1 SGHVS, CDR2 FNYEAQ. The CDR3 extends over 15 amino acids. The ends lost 1 base at V and 7 bases at J; junction bases unmatched: 5. The CDR3 loop reads CASSLDRGGNGELFF. The CDR3 DNA is TGTGCCAGCAGCTTAGACCGCGGGGGGAACGGGGAGCTGTTTTTT.

The chain carries TRBV11-2 and TRBJ2-4, with TRBD1 matching over 7 bases. Looked up from germline, CDR1 is SGHAT and CDR2 is FQNNGV. The CDR3 has 16 amino acids. V lost 7 bases, J lost 9 bases, and 18 bases stayed unmatched. The CDR3 spells CASTGDSFRPWGIQYF. DNA for the CDR3: TGTGCCAGCACCGGGGACAGTTTCCGACCTTGGGGCATTCAGTACTTC. Full variable domain (rest looked up from reference TRBV11-2 and TRBJ2-4): EAGVAQSPRYKIIEKRQSVAFWCNPISGHATLYWYQQILGQGPKLLIQFQNNGVVDDSQLPKDRFSAERLKGVDSTLKIQPAKLEDSAVYLCASTGDSFRPWGIQYFGAGTRLSVL.

The V gene is TRBV11-2, the J gene TRBJ2-4, with 12 bases fitting TRBD1. Losses at the gene ends were 5 bases for V and 5 bases for J; bases not matched to a gene: 4. The CDR3 runs 15 residues. CDR1 and CDR2 (germline): SGHAT, FQNNGV. The CDR3 nucleotides are TGTGCCAGCAGCCCCGGGACAGGGGGCGAAAACATTCAGTACTTC. This encodes CASSPGTGGENIQYF. The whole variable domain, filled in from reference TRBV11-2 and TRBJ2-4, reads EAGVAQSPRYKIIEKRQSVAFWCNPISGHATLYWYQQILGQGPKLLIQFQNNGVVDDSQLPKDRFSAERLKGVDSTLKIQPAKLEDSAVYLCASSPGTGGENIQYFGAGTRLSVL.

J is TRBJ2-1 and V is TRBV4-1; 10 bases map to TRBD2. This CDR3 region has 16 residues. The germline gives CDR1 MGHRA, CDR2 YSYEKL. V was pared by 0 bases and J by 7 bases, with 6 bases of the junction left unmatched. Written as DNA, the CDR3 is TGCGCCAGCAGCCAAGAATACCCGGGACTAGCGAATGAGCAGTTCTTC. Residues: CASSQEYPGLANEQFF.

This clonotype was counted only a few times. V usage is TRBV9 and J usage is TRBJ2-3; TRBD2 aligns across 8 bases. Germline lookup yields CDR1 SGDLS and CDR2 YYNGEE. Trimming at V came to 1 base and at J to 1 base, leaving 2 bases not matched to a gene. The CDR3 contains 15 residues. CDR3 amino acids: CASSVNGRGTDTQYF. The CDR3 bases are TGTGCCAGCAGCGTAAACGGGAGGGGCACAGATACGCAGTATTTT.

This clonotype appeared many times. The rearrangement joins TRBV5-1 to TRBJ2-1; weak D call: TRBD2 (5 bases). The V gene's germline CDR1 is SGHRS and CDR2 YFSETQ. The V gene lost 0 bases and the J gene lost 2 bases, with 9 bases spanning the gap. The length of the CDR3 is 15 residues. The CDR3 DNA is TGCGCCAGCAGCTTGGTCCTAGCTGCCTACAATGAGCAGTTCTTC. This gives the protein CASSLVLAAYNEQFF.

The rearrangement uses TRBV10-1 and TRBJ2-1; a possible D gene is TRBD1 (6 bases). The CDR3 has 12 residues. Trimming pared 7 bases from V and 4 bases from J, leaving 8 bases between. Germline V gene sequence: CDR1 WNHNN, CDR2 SYGVQD (reference sequence). The CDR3, as DNA: TGCGCCAGCAATCAGGGGTACAATGAGCAGTTCTTC. Translation gives CASNQGYNEQFF.

This clonotype was seen only a few times. V and J are TRBV7-6 and TRBJ2-1; TRBD2 agrees at 13 bases. This CDR3 contains 16 residues. Germline CDR1 reads SGHVS; CDR2 reads FNYEAQ. Germline trimming cut 5 bases from V and 7 bases from J; bases unmatched to any gene: 8. CDR3 in DNA: TGTGCCAGCAGCAACCTACTAGCGGGGGGGCTGAATGAGCAGTTCTTC. It is translated as CASSNLLAGGLNEQFF.

This clonotype has more than one count but fewer than ten. The J gene is TRBJ2-1, the V gene TRBV7-9; D uncertain. Germline CDR1 SEHNR, CDR2 FQNEAQ (reference sequence). The V and J ends lost 0 bases and 4 bases respectively, with 7 bases between them. This CDR3 is 14 amino acids long. CDR3 sequence reads: CASSLASRYNEQFF. For the CDR3, the DNA is TGTGCCAGCAGCTTAGCCTCCAGATACAATGAGCAGTTCTTC.

A few counts support this clonotype. The chain carries TRBV28 and TRBJ2-7; 9 bases are a match to TRBD1. Germline values: CDR1 MDHEN, CDR2 SYDVKM. The CDR3 has 12 amino acids. V lost 9 bases, J lost 7 bases, and 7 bases stayed unmatched. DNA of the CDR3: TGTGCCAGTCGGACAGGGGCCGGTGAGCAGTACTTC. This codes for CASRTGAGEQYF.

V gene TRBV11-1 combines with J gene TRBJ2-1; the match to TRBD2 covers 8 bases. The V segment lost 5 bases and the J segment 0 bases; nucleotides outside the gene matches: 12. Germline loops: CDR1 SGHAT, CDR2 FQDESV (reference sequence). This CDR3 comprises 18 residues. DNA for the CDR3: TGTGCCAGCAGCCATAGTACTAGCGGATTACGCTCCTACAATGAGCAGTTCTTC. This gives the protein CASSHSTSGLRSYNEQFF.

This clonotype has just one count. The chain has TRBV20-1 and TRBJ2-5; 7 nucleotides align to TRBD2. This CDR3 comprises 12 residues. CDR1 and CDR2 (germline): DFQATT, SNEGSKA (reference sequence). The junction had 6 bases not matched to a gene; V was cut back by 6 bases and J by 5 bases. The CDR3 sequence: CSAGGGGETQYF. The DNA for the CDR3 is TGCAGTGCAGGTGGGGGAGGGGAGACCCAGTACTTC.

V is TRBV20-1 and J is TRBJ2-5; 9 nucleotides align to TRBD2. The V gene end was trimmed by 6 bases and the J gene end by 5 bases; junction bases not matched to a gene: 7. This CDR3 spans 13 amino acids. Germline CDR1 and CDR2: DFQATT and SNEGSKA (reference sequence). CDR3 nucleotide sequence: TGCAGTGCCAGTAGCGGGAGCGTGGAGACCCAGTACTTC. It yields the protein CSASSGSVETQYF.

The table lists this clonotype with a few counts. The gene calls are TRBV10-2 and TRBJ2-7, with D possibly TRBD1 on 6 matching bases. The CDR3 has 13 amino acids. With 6 bases removed from V and 9 bases from J, the gap between germline ends came to 18 bases. CDR1 and CDR2 (germline): WSHSY, SAAADI. CDR3 sequence reads: CASSQGQGEVQYF. CDR3 in DNA: TGCGCCAGCAGCCAGGGGCAAGGAGAAGTGCAGTACTTC.

The V call is TRBV7-9, the J call TRBJ2-1; 10 bases are shared with TRBD2. Germline V gene data show CDR1 as SEHNR and CDR2 as FQNEAQ (reference sequence). The CDR3 contains 17 residues. V shed 3 bases, J shed 7 bases, and the junction held 12 bases outside the gene matches. The CDR3 loop is CASSLTITGLAVNEQFF. CDR3 nucleotide sequence: TGTGCCAGCAGCTTGACAATTACTGGACTAGCGGTTAATGAGCAGTTCTTC.

The chain employs TRBV7-9 and TRBJ1-2; D is unclear. CDR1 is SEHNR, CDR2 FQNEAQ, per germline (reference sequence). This CDR3 is built from 15 residues. V lost 5 bases and J 0 bases, leaving 13 bases between the germline ends. The DNA of the CDR3 is TGTGCCAGCAGCGAAAGGCTTATAGCTAACTATGGCTACACCTTC. Translated: CASSERLIANYGYTF. Full variable domain (rest looked up from reference TRBV7-9 and TRBJ1-2): DTGVSQNPRHKITKRGQNVTFRCDPISEHNRLYWYRQTLGQGPEFLTYFQNEAQLEKSRLLSDRFSAERPKGSFSTLEIQRTEQGDSAMYLCASSERLIANYGYTFGSGTRLTVV.

This clonotype was recorded at least ten times. V usage is TRBV12-3 or TRBV12-4 and J usage is TRBJ1-1, with unresolved D. The CDR3 length is 13 residues. V gave up 3 bases and J gave up 1 base, with 6 bases separating them. The CDR3 DNA reads as TGTGCCAGCAGTTTGGCTCAGAACACTGAAGCTTTCTTT. This gives the protein CASSLAQNTEAFF.

The V and J genes are TRBV4-3 and TRBJ2-1; TRBD2 matches at 8 bases. Germline V gives CDR1 LGHNA, CDR2 YSLEER. The CDR3 loop spans 15 amino acids. With V trimmed by 1 base and J by 7 bases, 6 bases remained unmatched. DNA of the CDR3: TGCGCCAGCAGCCAAGTCTTAAGCGGGAGAAATGAGCAGTTCTTC. Translated: CASSQVLSGRNEQFF.

The V and J genes are TRBV20-1 and TRBJ2-7, with 8 bases that match TRBD1. Germline values: CDR1 DFQATT, CDR2 SNEGSKA (reference sequence). The trim removed 6 bases at V and 5 bases at J, leaving 12 bases unmatched. The CDR3 contains 14 residues. The CDR3 DNA reads as TGCAGTGCCACAGCTATGGGACAGGCTAACGAGCAGTACTTC. Translating it yields CSATAMGQANEQYF.